This TCR beta chain was obtained from a study of Graves' ophthalmopathy and Graves' hyperthyroidism. In this sample, this clonotype turned up many times. Its antigen is unidentified. Findings and limits, study-wide: The majority of expanded thyroid clonotypes above 0.001 frequency also occurred in blood. The model's prediction of ophthalmopathy progression had roughly 71% sensitivity and roughly 72% specificity. From stable hyperthyroidism, ophthalmopathy was separated by a 13-signature model with 87.88% sensitivity and approximately 81% specificity.

CDR3 length: 16 amino acids. Trimming shortened V by 0 bases and J by 8 bases, and 19 bases separated the two germline ends. Germline CDR1 is MGHRA and CDR2 is YSYEKL. Other autoimmune diseases, uncontrolled infections, pregnancy and lactation each led to patient exclusion. Amplifying from RNA transcripts, the study obtained TCR beta CDR3 regions. The workflow started with a first-round RT-PCR run with HTBI primers and then moved on to a second-round multiplex PCR. TCRdb called the multiplex PCR reads again in MiXCR, with one record for every CDR3 protein. Among about 480,000 distinct CDR3 sequences listed, roughly 14% were seen once.

This TCR was sampled from a young woman with Graves' ophthalmopathy. The chain links TRBV4-1 to TRBJ1-2, with unresolved D. Sequenced material: blood. In DNA form, the CDR3 reads TGCGCCAGCAGCCAAGATCCCTCGCGCGCTTTGGGCGGCTACACCTTC. This encodes CASSQDPSRALGGYTF.